These T cell receptor beta chains were read from a single sample in a study of blood T cell repertoires in COVID-19. The protocol was immunoSEQ multiplex PCR, while the TCRdb copy is restricted to in-frame clones and leaves out a portion. The repertoire holds fewer than 350,000 clones, roughly 91% seen once, with 2% to 2.5% in the top ten. Material: PBMCs or T cells enriched from blood (not recorded which). The receptors come from a woman between 55 and 75 years old in a cohort exposed to, infected with or recovered from COVID-19 (not recorded which). CDR3s include the opening cysteine and the closing phenylalanine or tryptophan. A D gene is named only where the DNA matches it firmly. Not every row has a clone size; where given, it reads once, few, many or a size class.

J	size	D	V	DNA	CDR3
TRBJ2-7	-	TRBD1	TRBV10-3	TGTGCCATCAGTGTCGACAGGGACCCCTACGAGCAGTACTTC	CAISVDRDPYEQYF
TRBJ1-2	-	TRBD1	TRBV28	TGTGCCAGCAGTTCCCGGACAGGGAATAACTATGGCTACACCTTC	CASSSRTGNNYGYTF
TRBJ1-5	-	-	TRBV7-9	TGTGCCAGCAGCCCCGGGGGGGGTAGCAATCAGCCCCAGCATTTT	CASSPGGGSNQPQHF
TRBJ2-7	few	-	TRBV2	TGTGCCAGCGGAGCAGGGCTCGAGCAGTACTTC	CASGAGLEQYF
TRBJ1-5	-	TRBD1	TRBV6-1	TGTGCCAGCAGTGGCCCGGGACAGGGGGCGAATCAGCCCCAGCATTTT	CASSGPGQGANQPQHF
TRBJ1-1	-	-	TRBV19	TGTGCCAGTAGAGGACAGAGCGACACTGAAGCTTTCTTT	CASRGQSDTEAFF
TRBJ1-4	-	TRBD1	TRBV12-3/TRBV12-4	TGTGCCAGCAGTTTGGGACAGGGGGTAAAACTGTTTTTT	CASSLGQGVKLFF
TRBJ1-5	-	TRBD1	TRBV19	TGTGCCAGTAGTAGAGACAGGGGAGACAATCAGCCCCAGCATTTT	CASSRDRGDNQPQHF
TRBJ2-2	-	TRBD2	TRBV10-1	TGCGCCAGCAGTGAGAGCGGGAGAAGTGGGACCGGGGAGCTGTTTTTT	CASSESGRSGTGELFF
TRBJ2-1	-	-	TRBV7-2	TGTGCCAGCAGCTTAATAGCTAGTCCCCCCTACAATGAGCAGTTCTTC	CASSLIASPPYNEQFF
TRBJ2-3	-	-	TRBV7-3	TGTGCCAGCAGCGACCAGGGTCGGGGCACAGATACGCAGTATTTT	CASSDQGRGTDTQYF
TRBJ2-4	-	TRBD2	TRBV7-6	TGTGCCAGCAGCTTAGCCGTGAGACTAGCGGGGGTGGATTTCGGAGCCAAAAACATTCAGTACTTC	CASSLAVRLAGVDFGAKNIQYF
TRBJ2-1	-	-	TRBV29-1	TGCAGCGTTGAAGATCCAGGACTGAACTACAATGAGCAGTTCTTC	CSVEDPGLNYNEQFF
TRBJ1-1	-	-	TRBV10-3	TGTGCCATCAGTGAAGGACAGCCTTACACTGAAGCTTTCTTT	CAISEGQPYTEAFF
TRBJ2-1	-	-	TRBV20-1	TGCAGTGCTAGTGCTGGACTGTACAATGAGCAGTTCTTC	CSASAGLYNEQFF
TRBJ2-1	-	TRBD1	TRBV6-6	TGTGCCAGCAGTCCGCGAGACAGGGGTCCTCAGGAAGTAAATGAGCAGTTCTTC	CASSPRDRGPQEVNEQFF
TRBJ2-7	-	-	TRBV2	TGTGCCAGCAGTGGGAGCTCCTACGAGCAGTACTTC	CASSGSSYEQYF
TRBJ1-5	-	-	TRBV12-3/TRBV12-4	TGTGCCAGCAGTTTTGCAGGTGTTCAGCCCCAGCATTTT	CASSFAGVQPQHF
TRBJ1-2	-	TRBD1	TRBV29-1	TGCAGCGGCCGGACAGGGAAGAGCCATGGCTACACCTTC	CSGRTGKSHGYTF
TRBJ1-4	-	-	TRBV27	TGTGCTACAGGTCTGACCTCAAAAGGGGAAAAACTGTTTTTT	CATGLTSKGEKLFF
TRBJ1-1	once	TRBD1	TRBV15	TGTGCCACCAGCAGAGATCGCGGGACAGGGAGATTCGGGGCTTTCTTT	CATSRDRGTGRFGAFF
TRBJ2-2	-	-	TRBV6-5	TGTGCCAGCAGTTACTGGGCGCCCACGAACACCGGGGAGCTGTTTTTT	CASSYWAPTNTGELFF
TRBJ2-3	-	-	TRBV7-3	TGTGCCAGCAGCTTATTTGGGCTTCGGGGAGATACGCAGTATTTT	CASSLFGLRGDTQYF
TRBJ1-3	-	-	TRBV12-2	TGTGCAAGTCGCTTAGAGACAGGGAGCTCTGGAAACACCATATATTTT	CASRLETGSSGNTIYF
TRBJ1-2	few	-	TRBV3-1/TRBV3-2	TGTGCCAGCAGCCAAGGGGCAGGGGCCCTTAGGTATGGCTACACCTTC	CASSQGAGALRYGYTF
TRBJ2-1	-	TRBD2	TRBV5-1	TGCGCCAGCAGCTTCGGGAGGAGCTCCTACAATGAGCAGTTCTTC	CASSFGRSSYNEQFF
TRBJ2-7	-	-	TRBV11-2	TGTGCCAGCAGCTTAGCAGGGGTGAGCGAGCAGTACTTC	CASSLAGVSEQYF
TRBJ1-3	once	-	TRBV6-6	TGTGCCAGCAGCTCCGGGATAAAAATTTCTACCATATATTTT	CASSSGIKISTIYF
TRBJ1-3	-	-	TRBV10-1	TGCGCCAGCAAGAAGGGAAGGGTTGACAGGACTGGAAACACCATATATTTT	CASKKGRVDRTGNTIYF
TRBJ1-5	-	-	TRBV6-5	TGTGCCAGCACCCTCGGGGGGGTCCAACGTCAGCCCCAGCATTTT	CASTLGGVQRQPQHF
TRBJ2-5	-	TRBD2	TRBV7-2	TGTGCCAGCAGCTTCGAGGGACTAGCGTGGCAAGAGACCCAGTACTTC	CASSFEGLAWQETQYF
TRBJ2-7	-	-	TRBV18	TGTGCCAGCTCACCAGTGGCTAGCTTCCTTTACGAGCAGTACTTC	CASSPVASFLYEQYF
TRBJ1-1	-	-	TRBV18	TGTGCCAGCTCACCAATTGCGGGTCCCGAAGAAGCTTTCTTT	CASSPIAGPEEAFF